What follows are 8 T cell receptor beta chains derived from one specimen sequenced in a study of beta chain features in type 1 diabetes. Study-wide results and caveats: Shortening of TCRB CDR3s, moderate but significant, appeared in all four CD4+ subsets of Type 1 diabetes patients.

The entirety of the isolated RNA underwent reverse transcription, so expressed TCRB transcripts were sequenced. Produced via immunoSEQ multiplex PCR; TCRdb's table is partial and in-frame only. The table has some 700,000 clones, under 15% seen once. No cognate antigen is known for these TCRs. Sequenced: naive CD4+ T cells from blood. All receptors derive from a man in his late teens or twenties with type 1 diabetes.

The CDR3 protein is CASSLKTGKVDSPLHF. The CDR3, as DNA: TGCGCCAGCAGCTTGAAAACAGGGAAGGTGGATTCACCCCTCCACTTT. This rearrangement joins TRBV5-1 to TRBJ1-6; TRBD1 might be the D (6 bases). V lost 1 base and J lost 8, with 16 bases in between. Germline CDR1 is SGHRS and CDR2 is YFSETQ. The CDR3 covers 16 residues.

The genes are TRBV14 and TRBJ2-1; perhaps TRBD1 as D (6 bases). This CDR3 region has 16 residues. The V end was cut by 0 bases, the J end by 5 bases, with 14 bases between. The V gene's germline CDR1 is SGHDN and CDR2 FVKESK. CDR3 loop: CASSQDREDRDNEQFF. The DNA for the CDR3 is TGTGCCAGCAGCCAAGATCGAGAGGACAGAGACAATGAGCAGTTCTTC.

This clone was seen a few times. The genes are TRBV30 and TRBJ2-1; D is possibly TRBD1 (6 bases). CDR1 is GTSNPN, CDR2 SVGIG, per germline (reference sequence). The CDR3 runs to 13 residues. The V gene lost 4 bases and the J gene lost 9 bases, with 16 bases spanning the gap. The CDR3 protein is CAWTRSGAGEQFF. In nucleotides, the CDR3 is TGTGCCTGGACTCGTTCAGGGGCAGGTGAGCAGTTCTTC.

Worth noting for this clone: Its ends do not fully match the called genes, so a read error is possible. The gene calls are TRBV29-1 and TRBJ2-5; 11 bases map to TRBD1. Looked up from germline, CDR1 is SQVTM and CDR2 is ANQGSEA. The CDR3 length is 14 residues. CDR3 sequence: CSGAPGTGGQAQHF. The CDR3 DNA reads TGCAGCGGAGCCCCCGGGACAGGGGGGCAGGCCCAGCACTTC. Together with reference TRBV29-1 and TRBJ2-5, the CDR3 gives the full variable domain: SAVISQKPSRDICQRGTSLTIQCQVDSQVTMMFWYRQQPGQSLTLIATANQGSEATYESGFVIDKFPISRPNLTFSTLTVSNMSPEDSSIYLCSGAPGTGGQAQHFGPGTRLLVL.

This chain uses TRBV29-1 with TRBJ2-2; 7 bases agree with TRBD1. CDR3 length: 19 residues. V lost 6 bases and J lost 5; bases outside the gene matches: 24. CDR1 and CDR2 from the germline V gene are SQVTM and ANQGSEA. The CDR3 DNA reads as TGCAGCGTCTCATACCGGGACAGCGGACCCCCATTTGGGACCGGGGAGCTGTTTTTT. It translates to CSVSYRDSGPPFGTGELFF.

This clone was counted only a few times. Other DNA sequences in the same sample also yield this CDR3. V usage is TRBV6-1 and J usage is TRBJ2-1; maybe TRBD2 (5 bases). V was cut by 6 bases and J by 6 bases, with 6 bases left in between. The germline CDR1 and CDR2 sequences are MNHNS and SASEGT. There are 11 residues in the CDR3. The CDR3 DNA reads as TGTGCCAGCAGCGGGATCAATGAGCAGTTCTTC. This encodes CASSGINEQFF.

This clone has more than one count but fewer than ten. The V gene is TRBV2, the J gene TRBJ1-1, with 11 bases fitting TRBD1. The V and J ends lost 6 bases and 5 bases, in that order; junction bases with no gene match: 14. The CDR3 is 17 amino acids. The germline gives CDR1 SNHLY, CDR2 FYNNEI. This chain's CDR3 is CASSRDRGNRYRTEAFF. The CDR3 DNA reads as TGTGCCAGCAGCCGGGACAGGGGGAATAGATATCGGACTGAAGCTTTCTTT.

This clone was picked up a small number of times. The chain employs TRBV7-3 and TRBJ1-3; D ambiguous. CDR3 length: 14 residues. Germline lookup yields CDR1 SGHTA and CDR2 FQGTGA. V shed 2 bases and J shed 0 bases, with 5 bases lying between them. CDR3 amino acids: CASSLVASGNTIYF. In DNA form, the CDR3 reads TGTGCCAGCAGCTTAGTGGCCTCTGGAAACACCATATATTTT. The full variable domain, its missing parts supplied by reference TRBV7-3 and TRBJ1-3, is GAGVSQTPSNKVTEKGKYVELRCDPISGHTALYWYRQSLGQGPEFLIYFQGTGAADDSGLPNDRFFAVRPEGSVSTLKIQRTERGDSAVYLCASSLVASGNTIYFGEGSWLTVV.